Given below is one T cell receptor (beta chain) in context. Assay: immunoSEQ multiplex PCR; the TCRdb copy retains only in-frame clones and omits some. The sample carries some 310,000 clones, around 89% recorded once. This entry belongs to a study of blood T cell repertoires in COVID-19. Study context: Sites across the United States, Italy and Spain contributed samples from acute and convalescent COVID-19. Sources were T cells, B-cell-depleted T cells, or PBMCs; the material itself was cDNA or gDNA.

V shed 5 bases, J shed 3 bases, and the junction held 8 bases outside the gene matches. Germline-derived CDR1 and CDR2 are SEHNR and FQNEAQ (reference sequence). The CDR3 loop spans 15 amino acids. The clonotype comes from a woman aged 35 to 49 with COVID-19, enrolled during active disease. This chain links TRBV7-9 with TRBJ2-7, with TRBD1 matching 9 bases. Sequenced sample: peripheral blood. DNA for the CDR3: TGTGCCAGCAGCCCAGTGGGACAGGGATACTACGAGCAGTACTTC. It specifies CASSPVGQGYYEQYF.